The rows below give T cell receptor beta chains drawn from one sample of a study of identical twins. TCRdb reprocessed the 5' RACE reads with MiXCR, giving one entry per CDR3 protein. The sample holds hundreds of thousands of distinct CDR3 sequences, 9.4% seen once. The sample was memory (CD45RO+) T cells sorted from blood. These receptors came from a woman between 18 and 29 years old in good health. Each CDR3 is given with its conserved first and last residue. A D gene is named only where the DNA matches it firmly. Size is stated for part of the rows, as once, few or many counts, or as a class when the clone is expanded.

J: TRBJ2-3
size: few
D: .
V: TRBV20-1
CDR3: CSARWDTQYF
DNA: TGCAGTGCTAGGTGGGATACGCAGTATTTT

J: TRBJ2-7
size: few
D: .
V: TRBV12-3/TRBV12-4
CDR3: CASSGGYEQYF
DNA: TGTGCCAGCAGTGGGGGCTACGAGCAGTACTTC

J: TRBJ2-7
size: .
D: TRBD2
V: TRBV20-1
CDR3: CSASEGTSGNGEQYF
DNA: TGCAGTGCTAGCGAGGGGACTAGCGGGAACGGGGAGCAGTACTTC

J: TRBJ2-7
size: .
D: .
V: TRBV20-1
CDR3: CSARPSGGGYEQYF
DNA: TGCAGTGCTCGACCCTCAGGGGGGGGTTACGAGCAGTACTTC

J: TRBJ2-5
size: few
D: TRBD2
V: TRBV5-1
CDR3: CASSHALGSGNEETQYF
DNA: TGCGCCAGCAGCCACGCCCTGGGTAGCGGGAATGAAGAGACCCAGTACTTC

J: TRBJ2-7
size: .
D: .
V: TRBV6-5
CDR3: CASSYDRYRQYF
DNA: TGTGCCAGCAGTTACGACAGGTATAGGCAGTACTTC

J: TRBJ1-5
size: .
D: .
V: TRBV9
CDR3: CASSVSTFWPPDKGWQPQHF
DNA: TGTGCCAGCAGCGTTTCAACCTTTTGGCCCCCCGACAAGGGGTGGCAGCCCCAGCATTTT

J: TRBJ2-7
size: .
D: .
V: TRBV20-1
CDR3: CSASPGGREQYF
DNA: TGCAGTGCTAGTCCCGGCGGGCGCGAGCAGTACTTC

J: TRBJ2-1
size: .
D: TRBD2
V: TRBV29-1
CDR3: CSVAGGLGNEQFF
DNA: TGCAGCGTCGCGGGGGGTCTGGGAAATGAGCAGTTCTTC

J: TRBJ2-5
size: few
D: .
V: TRBV12-3/TRBV12-4
CDR3: CASSGPDGWQVKETQYF
DNA: TGTGCCAGCAGTGGGCCGGATGGGTGGCAGGTCAAAGAGACCCAGTACTTC

J: TRBJ2-1
size: many
D: TRBD1
V: TRBV11-3
CDR3: CASSLEGTVIYNEQFF
DNA: TGTGCCAGCAGCTTAGAAGGGACAGTCATCTACAATGAGCAGTTCTTC

J: TRBJ2-7
size: .
D: .
V: TRBV7-7
CDR3: CASSLAAQGHEQYF
DNA: TGTGCCAGCAGCTTAGCGGCACAGGGCCACGAGCAGTACTTC

J: TRBJ2-1
size: few
D: .
V: TRBV5-1
CDR3: CASSTSTVNDEQFF
DNA: TGCGCCAGCAGCACCTCGACAGTTAACGATGAGCAGTTCTTC

J: TRBJ1-2
size: .
D: TRBD1
V: TRBV2
CDR3: CASSKGDRAGYTF
DNA: TGTGCCAGCAGTAAAGGGGACAGGGCTGGCTACACCTTC

J: TRBJ2-7
size: .
D: .
V: TRBV6-1
CDR3: CASSEGGFTYEQYF
DNA: TGTGCCAGCTCCGAGGGGGGATTTACCTACGAGCAGTACTTC

J: TRBJ2-7
size: few
D: TRBD2
V: TRBV4-1
CDR3: CASSRELAGSSYEQYF
DNA: TGCGCCAGCAGCCGGGAACTAGCGGGGAGCTCCTACGAGCAGTACTTC

J: TRBJ1-1
size: few
D: .
V: TRBV20-1
CDR3: CSALRAFTEAFF
DNA: TGCAGTGCCCTGCGGGCATTCACTGAAGCTTTCTTT

J: TRBJ2-3
size: .
D: .
V: TRBV20-1
CDR3: CSARGPTLSTDTQYF
DNA: TGCAGTGCTAGAGGTCCCACTCTGAGCACAGATACGCAGTATTTT

J: TRBJ2-7
size: many
D: TRBD2
V: TRBV7-6
CDR3: CASSLLSGTSPYEQYF
DNA: TGTGCCAGCAGCCTGCTATCCGGGACTAGCCCCTACGAGCAGTACTTC

J: TRBJ2-3
size: few
D: .
V: TRBV12-3/TRBV12-4
CDR3: CASAPKLGQYF
DNA: TGTGCCAGCGCCCCTAAGCTTGGGCAGTATTTT

J: TRBJ2-2
size: few
D: .
V: TRBV12-3/TRBV12-4
CDR3: CASTETANTGELFF
DNA: TGTGCCAGCACCGAGACAGCGAACACCGGGGAGCTGTTTTTT

J: TRBJ2-7
size: few
D: .
V: TRBV18
CDR3: CASSPPRGTAGRYF
DNA: TGTGCCAGCTCACCCCCCCGCGGGACCGCTGGCAGGTACTTC

J: TRBJ2-2
size: few
D: TRBD2
V: TRBV20-1
CDR3: CSATKLTSGANTGELFF
DNA: TGCAGTGCTACCAAGCTTACTAGCGGAGCCAACACCGGGGAGCTGTTTTTT

J: TRBJ2-7
size: many
D: TRBD1
V: TRBV29-1
CDR3: CSVAPRTGPYYEQYF
DNA: TGCAGCGTTGCTCCCCGGACAGGGCCATACTACGAGCAGTACTTC

J: TRBJ2-7
size: medium-sized
D: TRBD2
V: TRBV12-3/TRBV12-4
CDR3: CASSLGGRSYEQYF
DNA: TGTGCCAGCAGTTTAGGCGGGAGGTCGTACGAGCAGTACTTC

J: TRBJ2-6
size: .
D: .
V: TRBV5-1
CDR3: CASSLANRGERPDSGANVLTF
DNA: TGCGCCAGCAGCTTGGCCAATAGAGGGGAGCGACCTGATTCTGGGGCCAACGTCCTGACTTTC

J: TRBJ2-7
size: .
D: .
V: TRBV29-1
CDR3: CSVTEDINYEQYF
DNA: TGCAGCGTTACTGAGGACATCAACTACGAGCAGTACTTC

J: TRBJ2-4
size: few
D: TRBD1
V: TRBV3-1
CDR3: CASSHLTGSRNIQYF
DNA: TGTGCCAGCAGCCACCTGACAGGGAGTAGGAACATTCAGTACTTC

J: TRBJ2-3
size: few
D: .
V: TRBV18
CDR3: CATLRTATDTQYF
DNA: TGTGCCACCTTAAGGACCGCAACAGATACGCAGTATTTT

J: TRBJ2-7
size: .
D: .
V: TRBV3-1
CDR3: CASSQGTGWTNYEQYF
DNA: TGTGCCAGCAGCCAGGGAACAGGCTGGACCAACTACGAGCAGTACTTC

J: TRBJ2-1
size: few
D: .
V: TRBV6-5
CDR3: CASSNRDREIF
DNA: TGTGCCAGCAGTAACCGGGACCGAGAGATCTTC

J: TRBJ2-7
size: .
D: .
V: TRBV5-1
CDR3: CASSWAGDEQYF
DNA: TGCGCCAGCAGCTGGGCAGGAGACGAGCAGTACTTC

J: TRBJ2-7
size: few
D: .
V: TRBV5-1
CDR3: CASSAGDLGVYEQYF
DNA: TGCGCCAGCAGCGCAGGGGATTTAGGGGTCTACGAGCAGTACTTC

J: TRBJ1-5
size: many
D: .
V: TRBV12-3/TRBV12-4
CDR3: CASSFLTGFHQPQHF
DNA: TGTGCCAGCAGTTTCTTAACAGGGTTCCATCAGCCCCAGCATTTT

J: TRBJ2-1
size: .
D: TRBD2
V: TRBV7-6
CDR3: CASSPPGTKRYNEQFF
DNA: TGTGCCAGCAGTCCCCCGGGGACTAAACGCTACAATGAGCAGTTCTTC

J: TRBJ2-7
size: few
D: .
V: TRBV2
CDR3: CASREVDEQYF
DNA: TGTGCCAGCAGGGAGGTGGACGAGCAGTACTTC

J: TRBJ2-5
size: many
D: .
V: TRBV6-5
CDR3: CASSWGNQETQYF
DNA: TGTGCCAGCAGTTGGGGCAATCAAGAGACCCAGTACTTC

J: TRBJ1-3
size: .
D: .
V: TRBV2
CDR3: CASQASPISGNTIYF
DNA: TGTGCCAGCCAAGCCAGCCCTATCTCTGGAAACACCATATATTTT

J: TRBJ2-3
size: few
D: .
V: TRBV20-1
CDR3: CSARHQSTDTQYF
DNA: TGCAGTGCTAGGCATCAGAGCACAGATACGCAGTATTTT

J: TRBJ2-5
size: .
D: TRBD1
V: TRBV7-9
CDR3: CASSWDREGSETQYF
DNA: TGTGCCAGCAGCTGGGACAGGGAGGGTTCAGAGACCCAGTACTTC

J: TRBJ1-1
size: few
D: .
V: TRBV7-9
CDR3: CASRRGGEGMNTEAFF
DNA: TGTGCCAGCAGGCGAGGTGGGGAGGGCATGAACACTGAAGCTTTCTTT

J: TRBJ1-2
size: few
D: .
V: TRBV3-1
CDR3: CASSQGQGAHTF
DNA: TGTGCCAGCAGCCAAGGGCAGGGTGCACACACCTTC

J: TRBJ1-4
size: .
D: .
V: TRBV5-1
CDR3: CASSLAGAGEKLFF
DNA: TGCGCCAGCAGCTTGGCAGGGGCGGGGGAAAAACTGTTTTTT

J: TRBJ1-1
size: few
D: TRBD1
V: TRBV6-4
CDR3: CASSDTDRDTEAFF
DNA: TGTGCCAGCAGCGACACGGACAGGGACACTGAAGCTTTCTTT

J: TRBJ2-1
size: .
D: TRBD1
V: TRBV20-1
CDR3: CSARDVQGVASGEQFF
DNA: TGCAGTGCTAGAGATGTACAGGGGGTTGCGTCCGGTGAGCAGTTCTTC

J: TRBJ2-7
size: .
D: .
V: TRBV20-1
CDR3: CSARQHVTYEQYF
DNA: TGCAGTGCTAGGCAACACGTAACCTACGAGCAGTACTTC

J: TRBJ2-7
size: many
D: .
V: TRBV5-1
CDR3: CASSLVDEQYF
DNA: TGCGCCAGCAGCTTGGTCGACGAGCAGTACTTC

J: TRBJ1-1
size: .
D: TRBD1
V: TRBV12-3/TRBV12-4
CDR3: CASTTQGANTEAFF
DNA: TGTGCCAGCACCACACAGGGGGCGAACACTGAAGCTTTCTTT

J: TRBJ2-7
size: medium-sized
D: TRBD1
V: TRBV4-3
CDR3: CASSQKSGTGGGEQYF
DNA: TGCGCCAGCAGCCAAAAATCCGGGACAGGGGGCGGCGAGCAGTACTTC